This TCR beta chain is drawn from a study of response to subunit inactivated influenza vaccine. Study results and limitations: Authors suggested that a seasonal influenza vaccination recruits few new T cells each time.

This clonotype was detected only a few times. Its antigen remains unknown. TCRdb used MiXCR to reprocess the RT-PCR reads, holding one entry per CDR3 protein. The sample consists of fewer than 600,000 distinct CDR3 sequences, 6% to 9% of them appearing once. The ends lost 5 bases at V and 3 bases at J; junction bases unmatched: 6. CDR1 is MNHEY, CDR2 SMNVEV, per germline (reference sequence). CDR3 length equals 14 residues. Specimen: PBMCs from blood, collected about 24 months after vaccination. This clonotype originated in a man between 45 and 75 years old who received an inactivated influenza vaccine. The chain combines TRBV27 with TRBJ2-7, with TRBD2 identical over 8 bases. The CDR3, as DNA: TGTGCCAGCAGTCTAGCGGGTGGGGTCTACGAGCAGTACTTC. Its translation is CASSLAGGVYEQYF.